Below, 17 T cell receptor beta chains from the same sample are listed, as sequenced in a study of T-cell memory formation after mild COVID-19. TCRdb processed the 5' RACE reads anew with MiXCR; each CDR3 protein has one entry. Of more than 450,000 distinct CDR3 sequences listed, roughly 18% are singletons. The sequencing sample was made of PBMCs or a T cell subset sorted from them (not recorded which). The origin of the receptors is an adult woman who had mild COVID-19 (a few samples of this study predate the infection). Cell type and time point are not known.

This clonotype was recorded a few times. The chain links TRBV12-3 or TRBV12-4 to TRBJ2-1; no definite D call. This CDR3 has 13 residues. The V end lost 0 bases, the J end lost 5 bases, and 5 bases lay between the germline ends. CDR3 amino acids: CASSLASDNEQFF. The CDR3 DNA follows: TGTGCCAGCAGTTTAGCCTCGGACAATGAGCAGTTCTTC.

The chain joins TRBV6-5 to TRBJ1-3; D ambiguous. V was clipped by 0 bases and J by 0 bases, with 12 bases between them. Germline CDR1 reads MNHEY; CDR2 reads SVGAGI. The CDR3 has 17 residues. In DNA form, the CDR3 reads TGTGCCAGCAGTTACTCCCCCGTTAGTACCTCTGGAAACACCATATATTTT. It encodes CASSYSPVSTSGNTIYF.

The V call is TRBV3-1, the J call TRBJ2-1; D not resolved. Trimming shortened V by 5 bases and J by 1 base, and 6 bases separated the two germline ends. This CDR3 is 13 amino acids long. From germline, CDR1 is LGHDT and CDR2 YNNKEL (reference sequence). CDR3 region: CASSAQSYNEQFF. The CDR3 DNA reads TGTGCCAGCAGCGCTCAATCCTACAATGAGCAGTTCTTC.

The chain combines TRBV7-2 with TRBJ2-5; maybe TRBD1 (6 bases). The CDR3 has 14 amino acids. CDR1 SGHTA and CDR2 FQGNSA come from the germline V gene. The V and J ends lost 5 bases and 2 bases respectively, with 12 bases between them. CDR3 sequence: CASSRLTGQETQYF. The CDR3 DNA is TGTGCCAGCAGCCGATTGACAGGACAAGAGACCCAGTACTTC.

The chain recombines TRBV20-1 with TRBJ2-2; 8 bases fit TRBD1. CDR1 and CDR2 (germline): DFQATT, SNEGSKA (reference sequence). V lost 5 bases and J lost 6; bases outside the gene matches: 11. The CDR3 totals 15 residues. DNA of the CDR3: TGCAGTGCTCGCCCCGGGACAGGTCTGGCCGGGGAGCTGTTTTTT. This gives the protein CSARPGTGLAGELFF.

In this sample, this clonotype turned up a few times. The chain's CDR3 is CASSFATGHTGELFF. The DNA for the CDR3 is TGTGCCAGCAGCTTCGCGACAGGTCACACCGGGGAGCTGTTTTTT. The chain joins TRBV7-6 to TRBJ2-2, with a possible D match to TRBD1 (6 bases). Germline CDR1 reads SGHVS; CDR2 reads FNYEAQ. The CDR3 totals 15 residues. V shed 3 bases and J shed 3 bases, with 11 bases lying between them.

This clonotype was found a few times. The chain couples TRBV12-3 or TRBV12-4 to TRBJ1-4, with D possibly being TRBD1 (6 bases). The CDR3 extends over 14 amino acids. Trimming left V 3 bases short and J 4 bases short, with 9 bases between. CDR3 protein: CASSFLDSNEKLFF. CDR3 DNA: TGTGCCAGCAGTTTTTTGGACAGTAATGAAAAACTGTTTTTT.

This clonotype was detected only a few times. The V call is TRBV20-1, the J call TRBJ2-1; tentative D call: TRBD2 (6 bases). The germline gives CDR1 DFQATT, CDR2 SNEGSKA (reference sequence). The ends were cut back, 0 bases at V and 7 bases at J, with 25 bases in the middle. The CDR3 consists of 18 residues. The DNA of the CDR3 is TGCAGTGCTAGAGAGTGGGGACTCTTGGGGCCGAGGGAAAATGAGCAGTTCTTC. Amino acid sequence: CSAREWGLLGPRENEQFF.

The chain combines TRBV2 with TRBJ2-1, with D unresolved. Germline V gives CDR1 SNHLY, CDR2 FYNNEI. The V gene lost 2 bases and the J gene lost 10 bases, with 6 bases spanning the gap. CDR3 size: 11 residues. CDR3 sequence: CASSERREQFF. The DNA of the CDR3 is TGTGCCAGCAGTGAACGCAGAGAGCAGTTCTTC.

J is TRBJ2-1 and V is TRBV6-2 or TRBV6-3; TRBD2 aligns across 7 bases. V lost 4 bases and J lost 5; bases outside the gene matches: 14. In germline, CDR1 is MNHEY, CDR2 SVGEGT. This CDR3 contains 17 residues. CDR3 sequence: CASSFGSLAAYDNEQFF. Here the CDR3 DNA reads TGTGCCAGCAGTTTCGGATCGCTAGCGGCCTACGACAATGAGCAGTTCTTC.

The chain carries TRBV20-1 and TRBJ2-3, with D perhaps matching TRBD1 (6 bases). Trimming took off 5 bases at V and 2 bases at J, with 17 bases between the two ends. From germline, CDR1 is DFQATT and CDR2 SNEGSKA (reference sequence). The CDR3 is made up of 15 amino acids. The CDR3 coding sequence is TGCAGTGCTCATGCGAGGACAGTAGCCACAGATACGCAGTATTTT. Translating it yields CSAHARTVATDTQYF.

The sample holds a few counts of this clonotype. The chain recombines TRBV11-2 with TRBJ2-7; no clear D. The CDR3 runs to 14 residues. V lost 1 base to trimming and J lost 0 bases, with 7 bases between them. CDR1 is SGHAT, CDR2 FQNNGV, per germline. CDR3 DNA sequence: TGTGCCAGCAGCTTAGTGGCGAGCTCCTACGAGCAGTACTTC. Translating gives CASSLVASSYEQYF.

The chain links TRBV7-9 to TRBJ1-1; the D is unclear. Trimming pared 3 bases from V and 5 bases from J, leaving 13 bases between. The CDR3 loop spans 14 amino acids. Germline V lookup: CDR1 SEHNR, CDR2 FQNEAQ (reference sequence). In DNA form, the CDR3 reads TGTGCCAGCAGCTTGTCGCTCGCAGGTACTGAAGCTTTCTTT. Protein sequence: CASSLSLAGTEAFF.

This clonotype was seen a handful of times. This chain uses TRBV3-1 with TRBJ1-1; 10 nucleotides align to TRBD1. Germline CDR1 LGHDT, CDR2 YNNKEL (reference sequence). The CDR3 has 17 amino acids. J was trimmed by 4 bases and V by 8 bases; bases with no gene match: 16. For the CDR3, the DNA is TGTGCCAGCGGTAGTGTGACAGGGGGCGCGGACTCCACTGAAGCTTTCTTT. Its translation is CASGSVTGGADSTEAFF.

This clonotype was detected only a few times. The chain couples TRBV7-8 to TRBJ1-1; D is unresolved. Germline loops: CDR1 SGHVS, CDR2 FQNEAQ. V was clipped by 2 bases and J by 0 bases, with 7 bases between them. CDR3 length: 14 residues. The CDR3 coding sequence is TGTGCCAGCAGCTTAAGCACAGTGAACACTGAAGCTTTCTTT. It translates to CASSLSTVNTEAFF.

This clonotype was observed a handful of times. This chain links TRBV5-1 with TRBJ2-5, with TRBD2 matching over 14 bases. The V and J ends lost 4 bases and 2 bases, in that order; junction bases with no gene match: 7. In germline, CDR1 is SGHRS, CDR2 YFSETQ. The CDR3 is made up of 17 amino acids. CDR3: CASSVEGTSGGQETQYF. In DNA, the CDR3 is TGCGCCAGCAGCGTGGAAGGGACTAGCGGGGGACAAGAGACCCAGTACTTC.

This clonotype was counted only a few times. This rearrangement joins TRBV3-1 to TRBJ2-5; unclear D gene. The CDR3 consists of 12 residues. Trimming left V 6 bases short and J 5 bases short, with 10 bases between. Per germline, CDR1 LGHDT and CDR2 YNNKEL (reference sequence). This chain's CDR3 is CASRPPGETQYF. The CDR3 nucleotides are TGTGCCAGCAGACCTCCCGGGGAGACCCAGTACTTC.